The clone carrying this TCR beta chain has just a few counts. This sample stems from a study of patients and donors after allogeneic stem cell transplantation. TCRdb reanalysed the RT-PCR reads using MiXCR and keeps one entry per CDR3 protein. The sample contains about 960,000 distinct CDR3 sequences, roughly 18% of which appear only once. The receptor was isolated from a human donor who was either an allogeneic HSCT recipient or a stem cell or donor lymphocyte infusion donor (not recorded which). It is not recorded whose cells these are; they may come from a transplant donor. Material for sequencing was blood, either unsorted or a sorted T cell fraction (not recorded which).

For the CDR3, the DNA is TGTGCCAGCAGCCAAGCCGCCGGACAGCGATCTCAGTACGAGCAGTACTTC. Its translation is CASSQAAGQRSQYEQYF. The chain is built from TRBV3-1 and TRBJ2-7, with D perhaps matching TRBD1 (6 bases). Trimming cost V 1 base and J 4 bases, with 20 bases left between them. This CDR3 has 17 residues. CDR1 LGHDT and CDR2 YNNKEL come from the germline V gene (reference sequence).